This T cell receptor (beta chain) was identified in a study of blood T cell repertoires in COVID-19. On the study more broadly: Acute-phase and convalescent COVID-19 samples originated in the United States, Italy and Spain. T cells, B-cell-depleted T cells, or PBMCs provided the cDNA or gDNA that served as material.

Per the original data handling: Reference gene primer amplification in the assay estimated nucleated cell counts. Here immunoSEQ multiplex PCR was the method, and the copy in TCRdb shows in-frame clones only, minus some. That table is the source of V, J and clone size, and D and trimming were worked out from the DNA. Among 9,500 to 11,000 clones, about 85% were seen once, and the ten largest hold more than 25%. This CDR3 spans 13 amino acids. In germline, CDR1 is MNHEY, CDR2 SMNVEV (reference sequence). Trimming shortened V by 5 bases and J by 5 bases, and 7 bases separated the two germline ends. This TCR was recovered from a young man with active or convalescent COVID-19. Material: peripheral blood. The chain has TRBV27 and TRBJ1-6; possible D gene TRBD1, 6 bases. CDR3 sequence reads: CASSQGNNSPLHF. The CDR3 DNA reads TGTGCCAGCAGTCAGGGGAATAATTCACCCCTCCACTTT.